This T cell receptor (beta chain) came from a study of T-cell reconstitution after alpha-beta-depleted transplantation in children. Unique molecular identifiers were incorporated when the TCRbeta library was constructed. Each CDR3 protein is one row after TCRdb ran MiXCR on the PCR reads. The table shows around 70,000 distinct CDR3 sequences, with about a tenth occurring only once. This clonotype has a count of ten or more. This CDR3 contains 11 residues. In germline, CDR1 is MNHEY, CDR2 SVGAGI. Trimming cost V 6 bases and J 6 bases, with 8 bases left between them. This sequence joins TRBV6-5 and TRBJ1-2; D unclear. This specimen was PBMCs, taken before TCRalphabeta/CD19-depleted stem cell transplant. The TCR was taken from a boy younger than 18 with acute myeloid leukemia, due to receive a stem cell transplant. In DNA form, the CDR3 reads TGTGCCAGCAGCGGGGAGAATGGCTACACCTTC. This sequence encodes CASSGENGYTF.